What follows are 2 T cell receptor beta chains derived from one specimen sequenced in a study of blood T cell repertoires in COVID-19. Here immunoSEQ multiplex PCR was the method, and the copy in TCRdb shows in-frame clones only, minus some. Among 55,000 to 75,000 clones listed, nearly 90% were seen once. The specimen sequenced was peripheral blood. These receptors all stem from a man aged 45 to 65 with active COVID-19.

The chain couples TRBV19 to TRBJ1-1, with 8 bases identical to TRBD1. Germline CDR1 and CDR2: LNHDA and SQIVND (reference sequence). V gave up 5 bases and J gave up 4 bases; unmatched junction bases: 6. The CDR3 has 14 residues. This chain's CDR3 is CASSLRQGSTEAFF. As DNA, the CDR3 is TGTGCCAGTAGTCTAAGACAGGGGTCCACTGAAGCTTTCTTT.

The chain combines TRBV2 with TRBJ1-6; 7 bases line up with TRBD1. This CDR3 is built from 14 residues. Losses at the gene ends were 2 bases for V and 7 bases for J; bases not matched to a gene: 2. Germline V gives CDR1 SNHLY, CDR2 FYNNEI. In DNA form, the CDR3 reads TGTGCCAGCAGTGAAACAGGGGAAAATTCACCCCTCCACTTT. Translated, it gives CASSETGENSPLHF.